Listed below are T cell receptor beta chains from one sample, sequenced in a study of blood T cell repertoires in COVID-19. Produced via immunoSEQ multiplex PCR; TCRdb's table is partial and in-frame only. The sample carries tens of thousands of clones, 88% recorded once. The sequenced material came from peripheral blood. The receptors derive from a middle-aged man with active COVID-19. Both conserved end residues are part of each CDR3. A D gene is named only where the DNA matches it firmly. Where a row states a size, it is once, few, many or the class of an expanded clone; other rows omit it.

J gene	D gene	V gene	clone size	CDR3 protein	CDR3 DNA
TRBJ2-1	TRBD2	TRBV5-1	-	CASSITSGMGEQFF	TGCGCCAGCAGTATAACTAGCGGGATGGGTGAGCAGTTCTTC
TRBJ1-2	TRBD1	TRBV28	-	CASSLLADRGDGYTF	TGTGCCAGCAGTTTACTCGCGGACAGGGGCGATGGCTACACCTTC
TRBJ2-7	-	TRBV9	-	CASSVGVSEDEQYF	TGTGCCAGCAGCGTAGGGGTTAGCGAAGACGAGCAGTACTTC
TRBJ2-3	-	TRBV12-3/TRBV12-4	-	CASSPGTDTQYF	TGTGCCAGCAGTCCTGGCACAGATACGCAGTATTTT
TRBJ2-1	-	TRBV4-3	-	CASSQDRRDNEQFF	TGCGCCAGCAGCCAAGATAGAAGAGACAATGAGCAGTTCTTC
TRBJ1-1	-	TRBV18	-	CASSLTPARDEAFF	TGTGCCAGCTCGCTCACTCCGGCCCGGGATGAAGCTTTCTTT
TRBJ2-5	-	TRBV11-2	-	CASSLRGTQYF	TGTGCCAGCAGCTTAAGGGGGACCCAGTACTTC
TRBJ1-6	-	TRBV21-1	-	CASSKTGREDSPLHF	TGTGCCAGCAGCAAAACGGGGAGGGAGGACTCACCCCTCCACTTT
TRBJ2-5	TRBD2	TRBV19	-	CASSVGLAGSLRGGEETQYF	TGTGCCAGTAGTGTCGGACTAGCGGGAAGTCTTCGGGGCGGAGAAGAGACCCAGTACTTC
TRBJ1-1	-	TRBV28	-	CASTTQRRGEAFF	TGTGCCAGCACCACCCAGAGGAGGGGTGAAGCTTTCTTT
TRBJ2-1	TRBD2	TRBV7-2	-	CASSSPAGGLADEQFF	TGTGCCAGCAGCTCGCCCGCGGGGGGGCTGGCGGATGAGCAGTTCTTC
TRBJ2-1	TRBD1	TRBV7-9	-	CASRSTGTEYNEQFF	TGTGCCAGCAGGTCTACCGGGACAGAGTACAATGAGCAGTTCTTC
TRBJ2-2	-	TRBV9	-	CASSPGMINTGELFF	TGTGCCAGCAGCCCAGGGATGATAAACACCGGGGAGCTGTTTTTT
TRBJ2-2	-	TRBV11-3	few	CASSLGQAGTGELFF	TGTGCCAGCAGCTTAGGACAGGCGGGCACCGGGGAGCTGTTTTTT
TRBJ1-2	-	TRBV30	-	CAWSPTVNYGYTF	TGTGCCTGGAGCCCGACAGTTAACTATGGCTACACCTTC
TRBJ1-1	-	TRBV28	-	CASSLPGEREAFF	TGTGCCAGCAGTTTGCCAGGGGAGCGTGAAGCTTTCTTT
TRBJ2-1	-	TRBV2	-	CASSDQVIGYNEQFF	TGTGCCAGCAGTGATCAGGTCATCGGCTACAATGAGCAGTTCTTC
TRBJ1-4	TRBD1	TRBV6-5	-	CASRTGGAVVEKLFF	TGTGCCAGCCGAACAGGGGGCGCCGTCGTTGAAAAACTGTTTTTT
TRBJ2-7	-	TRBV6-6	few	CASSRGHSYEQYF	TGTGCCAGCAGTCGGGGACACTCCTACGAGCAGTACTTC
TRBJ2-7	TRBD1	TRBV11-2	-	CASSTDRVSYEQYF	TGTGCCAGCAGCACAGACAGGGTTTCCTACGAGCAGTACTTC
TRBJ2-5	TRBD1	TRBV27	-	CASRTVTGEGETQYF	TGTGCCAGCAGAACTGTTACAGGGGAAGGAGAGACCCAGTACTTC
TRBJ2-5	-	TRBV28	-	CASSGGETQYF	TGTGCCAGCAGTGGGGGGGAGACCCAGTACTTC
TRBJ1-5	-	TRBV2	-	CASSEGWYTSNQPQHF	TGTGCCAGCAGTGAAGGGTGGTACACAAGCAATCAGCCCCAGCATTTT
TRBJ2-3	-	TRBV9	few	CASSVERPDTQYF	TGTGCCAGCAGCGTAGAGCGTCCGGATACGCAGTATTTT
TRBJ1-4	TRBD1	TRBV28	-	CASSGDRGLIGHEKLFF	TGTGCCAGCAGCGGGGACAGGGGGCTGATCGGGCATGAAAAACTGTTTTTT
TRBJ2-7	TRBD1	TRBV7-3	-	CASSLMGTGSYEQYF	TGTGCCAGCAGCTTAATGGGGACAGGGTCCTACGAGCAGTACTTC
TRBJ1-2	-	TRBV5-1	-	CASSRTEPNYGYTF	TGCGCCAGCAGCCGGACTGAACCTAACTATGGCTACACCTTC
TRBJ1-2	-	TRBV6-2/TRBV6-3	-	CASSPLPRQGSYTF	TGTGCCAGCAGCCCTCTCCCCAGGCAGGGAAGCTACACCTTC
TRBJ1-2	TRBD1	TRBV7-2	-	CASSPMGQGDGYTF	TGTGCCAGCAGCCCCATGGGACAGGGCGATGGCTACACCTTC
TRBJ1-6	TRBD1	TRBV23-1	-	CASSRRGLNSPLHF	TGCGCCAGCAGTCGGAGGGGGCTTAATTCACCCCTCCACTTT
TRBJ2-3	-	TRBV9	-	CASKGGGTDTQYF	TGTGCCAGCAAGGGCGGGGGCACAGATACGCAGTATTTT
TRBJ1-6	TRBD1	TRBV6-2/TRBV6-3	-	CASRSTGASSYNSPLHF	TGTGCCAGCCGTTCGACAGGGGCGAGCTCCTATAATTCACCCCTCCACTTT
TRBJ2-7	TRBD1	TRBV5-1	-	CASSLTGTGVDEQYF	TGCGCCAGCAGCTTGACCGGGACAGGGGTCGACGAGCAGTACTTC
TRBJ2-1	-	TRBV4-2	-	CASSKGAGKAYNEQFF	TGTGCCAGCAGCAAAGGAGCAGGGAAGGCCTACAATGAGCAGTTCTTC
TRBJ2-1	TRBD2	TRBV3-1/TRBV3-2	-	CASSQASGLAGGNEQFF	TGTGCCAGCAGCCAAGCGTCCGGACTAGCGGGGGGGAATGAGCAGTTCTTC
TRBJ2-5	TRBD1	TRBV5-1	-	CASSPGGTYSWETQYF	TGCGCCAGCAGCCCAGGGGGAACTTATTCTTGGGAGACCCAGTACTTC
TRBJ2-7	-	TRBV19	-	CASSFSGLSYEQYF	TGTGCCAGTAGTTTTAGCGGTCTTTCCTACGAGCAGTACTTC
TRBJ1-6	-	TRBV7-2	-	CASSPKGGLSNSPLHF	TGTGCCAGCAGCCCCAAAGGGGGATTAAGTAATTCACCCCTCCACTTT
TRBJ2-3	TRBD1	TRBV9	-	CASSAHRPGQAEDTQYF	TGTGCCAGCAGCGCGCATAGACCGGGACAGGCGGAGGATACGCAGTATTTT
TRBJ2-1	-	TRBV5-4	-	CASSPTGRDYNEQFF	TGTGCCAGCAGCCCAACAGGGAGGGATTACAATGAGCAGTTCTTC
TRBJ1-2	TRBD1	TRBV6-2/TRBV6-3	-	CASSYMGQPYGYTF	TGTGCCAGCAGTTACATGGGACAGCCTTATGGCTACACCTTC
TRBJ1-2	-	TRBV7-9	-	CASSSGLDRGYTF	TGTGCCAGCAGCTCCGGACTTGATCGGGGCTACACCTTC